This T cell receptor beta chain was recovered during a study of CD4 T cells in relation to SARS-CoV-2 and coronaviruses. Across the study: Controls used an HIV-1 Nef peptide pool or no peptide.

Only in-frame clones appear in the TCRdb table, and some are missing; sequencing was by immunoSEQ multiplex PCR. The sample consists of tens of thousands of clones, about 80% of them appearing once. This clone occurred once. The antigen is undetermined. Before the COVID-19 pandemic, during about 2011-2019, CD4+ T cells were taken from unexposed donors. CD4+ T cells were isolated from the cells after around eleven days of culture. PBMCs were plated at roughly 2.1 million per well in IL-2-containing medium. V gave up 2 bases and J gave up 3 bases; unmatched junction bases: 16. The germline V gene encodes CDR1 MNHEY and CDR2 SVGEGT. CDR3 length: 20 residues. Study results and limitations: In around two thirds of donors, memory CD4+ clonotypes crossrecognized SARS-CoV-2 and at least one common cold coronavirus spike. Samples before the pandemic and after infection were not matched within any donor.

The gene calls are TRBV6-2 or TRBV6-3 and TRBJ2-3; 11 bases align to TRBD2. The clonotype was recovered from a human donor in good health. Sequenced material: CD4+ T cells from PBMCs, cultured in vitro. Written as DNA, the CDR3 is TGTGCCAGCAGTTACAGCTCGGGTTTGCTAGCGGGAGGTTCGACAGATACGCAGTATTTT. It specifies CASSYSSGLLAGGSTDTQYF.